A selection of T cell receptor beta chains follows, all from one sample in a study of T cells in Graves' hyperthyroidism and ophthalmopathy. TCRdb processed the multiplex PCR reads anew with MiXCR; each CDR3 protein has one entry. The sample lists over 250,000 distinct CDR3 sequences, 20% to 25% occurring once. The material sequenced was blood. The source is a man in his forties with Graves' hyperthyroidism that later progressed to Graves' ophthalmopathy. CDR3s include the opening cysteine and the closing phenylalanine or tryptophan. The D gene is left open where the match is weak. Only some rows state a clone size, as once, few, many or a class for expanded clones.

TGCAGTGCTAGCGTTAGCGGGAGCCCGACCTACGAGCAGTACTTC CSASVSGSPTYEQYF many TRBJ2-7 TRBD2 TRBV20-1
TGTGCCAGCTCTCCTGGACAGGTTCAAGAGACCCAGTACTTC CASSPGQVQETQYF many TRBJ2-5 TRBD1 TRBV18
TGTGCCAGCAAGGGTGGGCAGGGTCATGGCTACACCTTC CASKGGQGHGYTF NA TRBJ1-2 NA TRBV25-1
TGCAGCGTTGAATCCGGACAGGGGGTCGGTGGCTACACCTTC CSVESGQGVGGYTF many TRBJ1-2 TRBD1 TRBV29-1
TGTGCCAGCAGCAAGACGGGGAGCGATTCACCCCTCCACTTT CASSKTGSDSPLHF many TRBJ1-6 NA TRBV11-2
TGTGCCAGTACGCCAGGGGGGGGGTCGACCTATGGCTACACCTTC CASTPGGGSTYGYTF many TRBJ1-2 TRBD1 TRBV19
TGTGCCAGCAGTCCCCGACAGGGTTTCTACGAGCAGTACTTC CASSPRQGFYEQYF NA TRBJ2-7 TRBD1 TRBV12-3/TRBV12-4
TGCAGTGCTAGCACTTTGACATCGGGGTCCTACGAGCAGTACTTC CSASTLTSGSYEQYF NA TRBJ2-7 NA TRBV20-1
TGTGCCAGTACCCTCAAATCTAACCGGGACAGGGGTAACTATGGCTACACCTTC CASTLKSNRDRGNYGYTF many TRBJ1-2 TRBD1 TRBV19
TGTGCCAGTAGTATTATACAGAGGGAGACCCAGTACTTC CASSIIQRETQYF many TRBJ2-5 NA TRBV19
TGTGCTAGTGGTTTGGGACAGGGTTTCTACGAGCAGTACTTC CASGLGQGFYEQYF many TRBJ2-7 TRBD1 TRBV12-5
TGTGCCAGTAGTACCAAGCGGGATTTCGGCACAGATACGCAGTATTTT CASSTKRDFGTDTQYF many TRBJ2-3 TRBD2 TRBV19
TGTGCCAGCACCCAAAGGAGAGGGTACCAAGAGACCCAGTACTTC CASTQRRGYQETQYF many TRBJ2-5 NA TRBV28
TGTGCCAGCAGTTTAAGAGACAGGGGGCGTAAGACCCAGTACTTC CASSLRDRGRKTQYF many TRBJ2-5 TRBD1 TRBV12-3/TRBV12-4
TGCAGTGCTAGAGCTCCGGATCTAGCCAAAAACATTCAGTACTTC CSARAPDLAKNIQYF NA TRBJ2-4 NA TRBV20-1
TGCGCCAGCAGCTCACAGAACGGGGAGACCCAGTACTTC CASSSQNGETQYF NA TRBJ2-5 NA TRBV5-1
TGTGCCAGCAGTCCTGAAACAGGGGTTGAGGAGACCCAGTACTTC CASSPETGVEETQYF many TRBJ2-5 TRBD1 TRBV7-9
TGTGCCAGCAGACCTACCGGGCCTCAAGAGACCCAGTACTTC CASRPTGPQETQYF many TRBJ2-5 NA TRBV2
TGTGCCAGCAGCCAAGATTGGGAGGGGGACACCATATATTTT CASSQDWEGDTIYF NA TRBJ1-3 NA TRBV4-2
TGTGCCAGTAGATTCGGGCAGAAGAACACTGAAGCTTTCTTT CASRFGQKNTEAFF many TRBJ1-1 NA TRBV19
TGCAGCGTGACCTCCCCATCTCGGTCAGCATACTACGAGCAGTACTTC CSVTSPSRSAYYEQYF many TRBJ2-7 NA TRBV29-1
TGTGCCTCCTCCACAACAGGGGGCCGGGAGACCCAGTACTTC CASSTTGGRETQYF many TRBJ2-5 TRBD1 TRBV6-1
TGCGCCAGCAGCAACAGGGACCAAGAGACCCAGTACTTC CASSNRDQETQYF NA TRBJ2-5 NA TRBV10-1
TGTGCCTGGAAGCAGGGGTCCGGGGAGCTGTTTTTT CAWKQGSGELFF NA TRBJ2-2 NA TRBV30
TGTGCCAGCAGACCTACAGGGAGCGGCTACGAGCAGTACTTC CASRPTGSGYEQYF NA TRBJ2-7 NA TRBV12-3/TRBV12-4
TGTGCCAGCAGCACAGGGACAGGGGTCCAGCCCCAGCATTTT CASSTGTGVQPQHF NA TRBJ1-5 TRBD1 TRBV7-8
TGCAGCGTTGTAGTCTCTGGAAACACCATATATTTT CSVVVSGNTIYF many TRBJ1-3 NA TRBV29-1
TGCAGTGCTAGGTTCATGGGGGGTTGGGATGGCTACACCTTC CSARFMGGWDGYTF many TRBJ1-2 NA TRBV20-1
TGCGCCAGCAGCTTGGGGTGGACAGAACAAGAGACCCAGTACTTC CASSLGWTEQETQYF many TRBJ2-5 NA TRBV5-1
TGTGCCAGCAGGTCGGATACCTACGAGCAGTACTTC CASRSDTYEQYF many TRBJ2-7 NA TRBV2
TGCGCCAGCAGCTTTTACTCTGACCGAAACACTGAAGCTTTCTTT CASSFYSDRNTEAFF few TRBJ1-1 NA TRBV5-1
TGCAGTGCTAATCTACAGGTTTCCGCTGAAGCTTTCTTT CSANLQVSAEAFF many TRBJ1-1 NA TRBV20-1
TGTGCCAGCAGCCCACCTCTTGGCAGAGACAGGGGGCAAGAGACCCAGTACTTC CASSPPLGRDRGQETQYF many TRBJ2-5 TRBD1 TRBV11-1
TGTGCCAGCAGCCCCCCACAGGGGCAGCCCCAGCATTTT CASSPPQGQPQHF many TRBJ1-5 TRBD1 TRBV7-9
TGTGCCAGCAGGGCCAGGGGTTCCTATAATTCACCCCTCCACTTT CASRARGSYNSPLHF NA TRBJ1-6 NA TRBV6-1
TGTGCCACCGCCGGGACTACCCTAGTCGGGGAGCTGTTTTTT CATAGTTLVGELFF many TRBJ2-2 TRBD2 TRBV10-3
TGTGCCAGCAGCCCAGTTGGGGGGGAGACCCAGTACTTC CASSPVGGETQYF many TRBJ2-5 NA TRBV7-3
TGTGCCAGCAGCCCATCCAGAGGTCAGCCCCAGCATTTT CASSPSRGQPQHF many TRBJ1-5 NA TRBV7-3
TGTGCCAGCAGTACAGGGACCGGGCGTGGCTACACCTTC CASSTGTGRGYTF NA TRBJ1-2 NA TRBV12-3/TRBV12-4
TGTGCCAGCAGCTTCGGGGGGAGGAACTATGGCTACACCTTC CASSFGGRNYGYTF NA TRBJ1-2 NA TRBV7-2
TGTGCCAGCAGCCAAGACGGACAGGGGTCAACTGAAGCTTTCTTT CASSQDGQGSTEAFF NA TRBJ1-1 TRBD1 TRBV4-2
TGCGCCAGCAGCCTAACTCTTAGCGGGAAAACCGGGGAGCTGTTTTTT CASSLTLSGKTGELFF many TRBJ2-2 TRBD2 TRBV5-1
TGCAGTGCTAGAGATCGGGAGGGCCGCGACACCGGGGAGCTGTTTTTT CSARDREGRDTGELFF many TRBJ2-2 TRBD2 TRBV20-1
TGTGCCACGCACCCTCAGGGGAGGGCTGAAGCTTTCTTT CATHPQGRAEAFF NA TRBJ1-1 NA TRBV6-1
TGTGCCAGCAGAGAAAGCGGGTTTAACACCGGGGAGCTGTTTTTT CASRESGFNTGELFF many TRBJ2-2 NA TRBV12-3/TRBV12-4
TGTGCCAGCAGCTCCGACCTGCCCCCCTACGAGCAGTACTTC CASSSDLPPYEQYF NA TRBJ2-7 NA TRBV7-2